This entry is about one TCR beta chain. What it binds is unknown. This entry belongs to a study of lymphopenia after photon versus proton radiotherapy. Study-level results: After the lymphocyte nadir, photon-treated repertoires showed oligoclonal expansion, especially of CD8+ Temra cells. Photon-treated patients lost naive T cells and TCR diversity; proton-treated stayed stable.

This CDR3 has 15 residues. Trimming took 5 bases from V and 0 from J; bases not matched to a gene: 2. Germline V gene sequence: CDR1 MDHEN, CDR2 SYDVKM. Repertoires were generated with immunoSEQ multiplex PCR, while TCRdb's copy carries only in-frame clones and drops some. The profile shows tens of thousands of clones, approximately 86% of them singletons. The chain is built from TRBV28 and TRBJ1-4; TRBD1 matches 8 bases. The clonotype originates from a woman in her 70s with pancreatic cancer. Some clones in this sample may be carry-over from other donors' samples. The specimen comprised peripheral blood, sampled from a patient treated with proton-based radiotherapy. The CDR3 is CASSPDRATNEKLFF. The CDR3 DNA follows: TGTGCCAGCAGTCCGGACAGGGCAACTAATGAAAAACTGTTTTTT.